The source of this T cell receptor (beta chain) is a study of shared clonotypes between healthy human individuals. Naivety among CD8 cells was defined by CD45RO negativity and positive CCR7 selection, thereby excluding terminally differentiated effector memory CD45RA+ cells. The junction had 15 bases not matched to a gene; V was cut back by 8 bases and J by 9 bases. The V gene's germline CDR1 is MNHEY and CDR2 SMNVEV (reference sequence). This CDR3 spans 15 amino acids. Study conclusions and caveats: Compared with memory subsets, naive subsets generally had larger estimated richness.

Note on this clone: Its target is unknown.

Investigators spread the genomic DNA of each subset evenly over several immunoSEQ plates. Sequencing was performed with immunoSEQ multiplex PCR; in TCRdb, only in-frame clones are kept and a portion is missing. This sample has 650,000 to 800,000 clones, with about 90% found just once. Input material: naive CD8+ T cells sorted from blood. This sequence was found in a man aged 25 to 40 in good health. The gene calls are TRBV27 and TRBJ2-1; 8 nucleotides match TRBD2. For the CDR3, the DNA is TGTGCCAGCGCAACCGAGGCCGGGAGGGAAGGTGAGCAGTTCTTC. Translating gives CASATEAGREGEQFF.